This TCR beta chain was observed in a study of blood T cells in healthy people across ages. Next came a second PCR, run for about 7 to 12 cycles, which used a sample-barcoded 5' primer along with a J-beta primer mix. Using its own MiXCR run on the 5' RACE reads, TCRdb lists one record per CDR3 protein. This table holds about 780,000 distinct CDR3 sequences, 35% to 60% found once. The CDR3 is 18 amino acids. V dropped 5 bases and J dropped 0; count of bases not matched to a gene: 11. Germline V gene sequence: CDR1 KGHDR, CDR2 SFDVKD. In its sample, this clonotype was seen a few times. Total RNA, at least 5.5 micrograms per sample, was extracted from PBMCs.

The source is a man older than 75 in good health. The specimen sequenced was blood. The chain uses TRBV24-1 and TRBJ2-1; 8 positions agree with TRBD2. DNA for the CDR3: TGTGCCACCAGTGGCCCCCTTGCGGGAGGAAGCTCCTACAATGAGCAGTTCTTC. Translation gives CATSGPLAGGSSYNEQFF.